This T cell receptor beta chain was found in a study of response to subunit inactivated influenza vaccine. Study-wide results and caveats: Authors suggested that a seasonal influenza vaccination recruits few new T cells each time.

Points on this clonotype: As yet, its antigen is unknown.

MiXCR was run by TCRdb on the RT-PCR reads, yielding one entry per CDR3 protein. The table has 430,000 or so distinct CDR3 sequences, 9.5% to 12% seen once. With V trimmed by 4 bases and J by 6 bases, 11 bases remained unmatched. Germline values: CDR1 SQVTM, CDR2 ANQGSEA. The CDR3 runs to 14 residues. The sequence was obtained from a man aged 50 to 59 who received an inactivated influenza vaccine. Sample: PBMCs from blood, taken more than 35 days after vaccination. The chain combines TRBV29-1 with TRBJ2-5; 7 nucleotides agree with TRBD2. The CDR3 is CSVAPLTSRQTQYF. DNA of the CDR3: TGCAGCGTTGCCCCATTGACTAGCCGACAGACCCAGTACTTC.